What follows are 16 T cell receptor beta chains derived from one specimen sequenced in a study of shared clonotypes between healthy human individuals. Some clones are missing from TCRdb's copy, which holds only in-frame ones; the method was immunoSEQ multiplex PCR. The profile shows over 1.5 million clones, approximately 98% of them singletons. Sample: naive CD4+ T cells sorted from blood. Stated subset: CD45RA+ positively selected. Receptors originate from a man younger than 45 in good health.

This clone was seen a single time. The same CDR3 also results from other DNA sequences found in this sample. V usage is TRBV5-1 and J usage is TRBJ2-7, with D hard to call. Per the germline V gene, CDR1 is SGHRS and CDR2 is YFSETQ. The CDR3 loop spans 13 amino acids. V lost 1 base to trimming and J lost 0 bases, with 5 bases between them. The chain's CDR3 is CASSLSLSYEQYF. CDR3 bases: TGCGCCAGCAGCTTGTCACTCTCCTACGAGCAGTACTTC.

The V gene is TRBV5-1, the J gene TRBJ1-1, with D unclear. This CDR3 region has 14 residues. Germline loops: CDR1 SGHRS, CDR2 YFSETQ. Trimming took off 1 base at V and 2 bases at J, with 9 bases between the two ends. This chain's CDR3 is CASSLSPSNTEAFF. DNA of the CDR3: TGCGCCAGCAGCTTGTCACCCAGTAACACTGAAGCTTTCTTT.

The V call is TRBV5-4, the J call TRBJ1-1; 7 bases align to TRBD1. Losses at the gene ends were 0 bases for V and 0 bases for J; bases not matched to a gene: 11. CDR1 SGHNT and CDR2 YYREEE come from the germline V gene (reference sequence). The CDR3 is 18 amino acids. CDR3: CASSLGIRGGHMNTEAFF. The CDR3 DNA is TGTGCCAGCAGCTTGGGCATCCGAGGGGGCCACATGAACACTGAAGCTTTCTTT.

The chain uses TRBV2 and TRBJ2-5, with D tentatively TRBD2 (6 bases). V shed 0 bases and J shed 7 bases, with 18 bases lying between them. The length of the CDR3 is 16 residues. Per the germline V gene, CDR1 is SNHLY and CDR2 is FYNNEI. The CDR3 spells CASSEALRRGPWTQYF. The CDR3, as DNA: TGTGCCAGCAGTGAAGCGCTTCGGAGGGGCCCGTGGACCCAGTACTTC.

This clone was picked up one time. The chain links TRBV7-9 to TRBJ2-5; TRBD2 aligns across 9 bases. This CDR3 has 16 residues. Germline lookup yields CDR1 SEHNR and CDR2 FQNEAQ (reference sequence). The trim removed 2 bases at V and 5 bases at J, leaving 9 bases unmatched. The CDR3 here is CASSLKLREGLETQYF. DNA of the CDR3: TGTGCCAGCAGCTTAAAATTGCGGGAGGGCCTTGAGACCCAGTACTTC.

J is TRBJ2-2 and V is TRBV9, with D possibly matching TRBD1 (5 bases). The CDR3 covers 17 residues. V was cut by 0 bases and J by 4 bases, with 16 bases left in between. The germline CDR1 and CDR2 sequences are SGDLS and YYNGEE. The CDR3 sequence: CASSVGWGSSGTGELFF. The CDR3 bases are TGTGCCAGCAGCGTAGGATGGGGCAGTTCGGGCACCGGGGAGCTGTTTTTT.

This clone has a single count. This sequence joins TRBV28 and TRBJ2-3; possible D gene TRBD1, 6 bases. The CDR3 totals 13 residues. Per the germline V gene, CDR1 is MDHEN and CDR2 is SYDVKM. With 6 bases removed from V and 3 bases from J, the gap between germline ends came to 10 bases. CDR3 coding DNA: TGTGCCAGCAGGGACAGTCAGACAGATACGCAGTATTTT. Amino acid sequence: CASRDSQTDTQYF.

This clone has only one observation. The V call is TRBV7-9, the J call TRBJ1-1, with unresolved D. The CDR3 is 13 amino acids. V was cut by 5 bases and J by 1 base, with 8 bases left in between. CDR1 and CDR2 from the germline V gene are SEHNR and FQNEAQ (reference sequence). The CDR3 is CASSPPANTEAFF. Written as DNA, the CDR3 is TGTGCCAGCAGCCCGCCCGCGAACACTGAAGCTTTCTTT.

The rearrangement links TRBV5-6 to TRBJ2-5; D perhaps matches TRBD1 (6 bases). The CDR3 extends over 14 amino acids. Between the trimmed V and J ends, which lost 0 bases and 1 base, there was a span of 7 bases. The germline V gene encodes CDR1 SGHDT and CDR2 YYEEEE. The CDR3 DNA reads TGTGCCAGCAGCTTGGCAGGGGTCCAAGAGACCCAGTACTTC. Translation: CASSLAGVQETQYF.

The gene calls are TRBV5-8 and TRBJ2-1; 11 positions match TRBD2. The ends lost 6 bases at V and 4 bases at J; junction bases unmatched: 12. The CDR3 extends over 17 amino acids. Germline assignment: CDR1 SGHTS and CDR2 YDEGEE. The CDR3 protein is CASTQGRLAGTYNEQFF. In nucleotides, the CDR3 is TGTGCCAGCACCCAGGGGCGACTAGCGGGAACTTACAATGAGCAGTTCTTC.

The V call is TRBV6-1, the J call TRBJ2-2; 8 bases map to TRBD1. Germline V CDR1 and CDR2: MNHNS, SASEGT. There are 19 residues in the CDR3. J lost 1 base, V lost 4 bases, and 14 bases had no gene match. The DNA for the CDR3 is TGTGCCAGCAGTGGTCTGTGGACAGGGCTAGCGATGAACACCGGGGAGCTGTTTTTT. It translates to CASSGLWTGLAMNTGELFF.

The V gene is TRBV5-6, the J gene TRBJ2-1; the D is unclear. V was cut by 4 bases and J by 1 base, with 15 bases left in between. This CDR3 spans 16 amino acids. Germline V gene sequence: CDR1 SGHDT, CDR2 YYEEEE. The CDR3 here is CASSDRVLASYNEQFF. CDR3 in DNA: TGTGCCAGCAGCGATCGAGTTTTGGCGTCCTACAATGAGCAGTTCTTC.

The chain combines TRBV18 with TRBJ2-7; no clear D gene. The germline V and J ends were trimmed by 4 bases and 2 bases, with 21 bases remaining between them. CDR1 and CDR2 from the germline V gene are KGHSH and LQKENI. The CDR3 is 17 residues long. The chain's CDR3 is CASSQLLQTRSPYEQYF. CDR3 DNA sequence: TGTGCCAGCTCACAACTATTACAGACACGCTCACCCTACGAGCAGTACTTC. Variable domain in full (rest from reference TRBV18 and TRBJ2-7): NAGVMQNPRHLVRRRGQEARLRCSPMKGHSHVYWYRQLPEEGLKFMVYLQKENIIDESGMPKERFSAEFPKEGPSILRIQQVVRGDSAAYFCASSQLLQTRSPYEQYFGPGTRLTVT.

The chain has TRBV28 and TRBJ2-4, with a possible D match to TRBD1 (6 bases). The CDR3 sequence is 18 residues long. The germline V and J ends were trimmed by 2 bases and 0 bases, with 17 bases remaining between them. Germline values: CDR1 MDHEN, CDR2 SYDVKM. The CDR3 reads CASSLTHTGTLAKNIQYF. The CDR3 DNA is TGTGCCAGCAGTTTAACCCACACAGGGACACTAGCCAAAAACATTCAGTACTTC. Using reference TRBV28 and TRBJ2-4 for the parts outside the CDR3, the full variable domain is DVKVTQSSRYLVKRTGEKVFLECVQDMDHENMFWYRQDPGLGLRLIYFSYDVKMKEKGDIPEGYSVSREKKERFSLILESASTNQTSMYLCASSLTHTGTLAKNIQYFGAGTRLSVL.

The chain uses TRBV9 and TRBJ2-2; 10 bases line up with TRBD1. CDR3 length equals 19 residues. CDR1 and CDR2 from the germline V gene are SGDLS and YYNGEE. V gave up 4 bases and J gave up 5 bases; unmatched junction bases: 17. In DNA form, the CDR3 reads TGTGCCAGCAGCACGCCGGGACAGGGGCCCGAATCTTCGACCGGGGAGCTGTTTTTT. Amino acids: CASSTPGQGPESSTGELFF.

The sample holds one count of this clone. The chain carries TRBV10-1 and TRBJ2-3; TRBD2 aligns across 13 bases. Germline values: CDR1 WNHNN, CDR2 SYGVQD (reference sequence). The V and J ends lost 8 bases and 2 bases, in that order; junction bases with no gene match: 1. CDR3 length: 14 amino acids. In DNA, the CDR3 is TGCGCCAGCGGGACTAGCGGGGACACAGATACGCAGTATTTT. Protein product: CASGTSGDTDTQYF.